This T cell receptor (beta chain) is from a study of molecular identifiers for immune sequencing clone quantification. Details on this clonotype: Its antigen is not identified. No conserved phenylalanine or tryptophan ends this CDR3, so it is likely a read error.

Study findings and constraints: Highly expanded clone sizes could end up underestimated if a barcode were shared by identical TCR molecules.

Germline V gene sequence: CDR1 MNHEY, CDR2 SVGEGT. V lost 7 bases and J 10 bases, leaving 11 bases between the germline ends. The CDR3 sequence is 11 residues long. The authors built bulk TCR libraries by previously described methods with listed TCR primers. MiXCR, run by TCRdb on the PCR reads, gives a single entry per CDR3 protein. There are about 100,000 distinct CDR3 sequences in the sample; roughly 38% occur only once, and about 4.2% lies in the top ten. The gene calls are TRBV6-2 or TRBV6-3 and TRBJ2-1; D may be TRBD2 (6 bases). Sequencing used naive CD8+ T cells from blood, with Jurkat cell RNA spiked in. Subset: FACS-sorted CD8+CD4-CCR7+CD45RA+ naive T cells. This receptor was obtained from a human donor in good health. Some libraries in this study had Jurkat cell RNA spiked in. CDR3 residues: CASTYGGEQFI. Written as DNA, the CDR3 is TGTGCCAGCACTTATGGGGGGGAGCAGTTCATC.